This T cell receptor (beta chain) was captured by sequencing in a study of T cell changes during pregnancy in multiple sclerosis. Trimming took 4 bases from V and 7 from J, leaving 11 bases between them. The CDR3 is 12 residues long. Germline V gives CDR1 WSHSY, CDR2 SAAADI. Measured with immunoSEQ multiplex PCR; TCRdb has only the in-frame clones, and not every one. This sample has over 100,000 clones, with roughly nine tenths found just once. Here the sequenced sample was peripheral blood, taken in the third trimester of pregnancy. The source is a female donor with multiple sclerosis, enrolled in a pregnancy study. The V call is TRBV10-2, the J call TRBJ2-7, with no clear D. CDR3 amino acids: CASSGTVWEQYF. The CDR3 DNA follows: TGCGCCAGCAGTGGAACAGTCTGGGAGCAGTACTTC.